This TCR beta chain was recorded in a study of shared clonotypes between healthy human individuals. Study details: Each donor's CD4 naive and CD4 memory cells filled three plates apiece, CD8 naive two, and CD8 memory one.

V trimming: 3 bases; J trimming: 0 bases; junction bases outside the gene matches: 6. The CDR3 has 17 amino acids. Germline V gives CDR1 SGHTA, CDR2 FQGNSA. Turning to this clone: What it binds is not known.

Sorted-subset replicate PCRs used 150 to 200 ng DNA, around 27,000 T cell genomes. Assay: immunoSEQ multiplex PCR; the TCRdb copy retains only in-frame clones and omits some. Found here are fewer than 2.5 million clones, approximately 93% of them singletons; the top ten hold more than 0.35%. Study-wide results and limits: About 5.2% was the fraction of naive CD4 clonotypes found shared across several donors.

A split of CD4+ cells into CD45RA+ naive and CD45RA-negative memory subsets was performed. Material: naive CD4+ T cells from PBMCs. Specified subset: CD45RA+ positively selected. V and J are TRBV7-2 and TRBJ2-7; 12 nucleotides line up with TRBD2. The sequence came from a man between 18 and 29 years old in good health. Some clones in this sample may be carry-over from other donors' samples. This chain's CDR3 is CASSFRTSGASSYEQYF. The CDR3 DNA sequence: TGTGCCAGCAGCTTTAGGACTAGCGGGGCTAGCTCCTACGAGCAGTACTTC.